These 19 T cell receptor beta chains share one sample of origin, sequenced in a study of cytomegalovirus exposure and HLA in healthy donors. The data were produced by immunoSEQ multiplex PCR, yet TCRdb's version contains in-frame clones alone and is incomplete. The repertoire holds 110,000 or so clones, with more than 75% as singletons. The sample was PBMCs. These TCRs come from a woman in her 30s in good health and CMV-seronegative.

V gene TRBV11-3 combines with J gene TRBJ2-1; 14 bases match TRBD2. The V gene's germline CDR1 is SGHNT and CDR2 YENEEA. CDR3 length equals 19 residues. V shed 5 bases, J shed 4 bases, and the junction held 13 bases outside the gene matches. CDR3 protein: CASSPTEGLAGVSYNEQFF. The CDR3 DNA follows: TGTGCCAGCAGCCCGACGGAGGGACTAGCGGGGGTTTCTTACAATGAGCAGTTCTTC.

This chain uses TRBV4-1 with TRBJ1-1; D is perhaps TRBD1 (5 bases). This CDR3 region has 16 residues. Per germline, CDR1 MGHRA and CDR2 YSYEKL. The ends were cut back, 4 bases at V and 0 bases at J, with 15 bases in the middle. CDR3 bases: TGCGCCAGCAGCCGGGGGGAAGGGCCTATGAACACTGAAGCTTTCTTT. Amino acid sequence: CASSRGEGPMNTEAFF.

V is TRBV4-1 and J is TRBJ2-7, with 10 bases that match TRBD1. Germline V gene sequence: CDR1 MGHRA, CDR2 YSYEKL. The CDR3 is 14 residues long. Unmatched junction bases numbered 5, after V lost 5 bases and J lost 4 bases. CDR3 nucleotide sequence: TGCGCCAGCAGCATCCGGGACAGGGGTTACGAGCAGTACTTC. Translation gives CASSIRDRGYEQYF.

V gene TRBV2 combines with J gene TRBJ1-2; maybe TRBD1 (5 bases). The CDR3 runs 16 residues. Germline values: CDR1 SNHLY, CDR2 FYNNEI. Between the trimmed V and J ends, which lost 6 bases and 3 bases, there was a span of 20 bases. CDR3 amino acids: CASRDRGTGRDYGYTF. The CDR3 DNA follows: TGTGCCAGCAGGGACCGGGGGACCGGTAGGGACTATGGCTACACCTTC.

The V gene is TRBV7-3, the J gene TRBJ2-6; 7 bases map to TRBD1. The CDR3 is 15 residues long. CDR1 and CDR2 from the germline V gene are SGHTA and FQGTGA. V shed 4 bases and J 2 bases; nucleotides not matched to a gene: 2. CDR3 loop: CASSSTGAGANVLTF. The CDR3 coding sequence is TGTGCCAGCAGCTCAACAGGGGCTGGGGCCAACGTCCTGACTTTC.

The chain uses TRBV2 and TRBJ2-5; D ambiguous. Germline V gene data show CDR1 as SNHLY and CDR2 as FYNNEI. The V end was cut by 7 bases, the J end by 2 bases, with 14 bases between. The CDR3 totals 14 residues. For the CDR3, the DNA is TGTGCCAGCAACCCAACAGTGCATCAAGAGACCCAGTACTTC. Its protein product is CASNPTVHQETQYF.

The chain has TRBV7-6 and TRBJ2-5, with 11 positions matching TRBD2. Germline V gives CDR1 SGHVS, CDR2 FNYEAQ. V shed 5 bases, J shed 5 bases, and the junction held 10 bases outside the gene matches. The CDR3 covers 16 residues. The CDR3 protein is CASSAVSGGAGETQYF. The CDR3 DNA reads as TGTGCCAGCAGCGCCGTTAGCGGGGGGGCTGGGGAGACCCAGTACTTC.

V is TRBV4-3 and J is TRBJ1-1; 8 bases line up with TRBD1. The CDR3 length is 15 residues. After removal of 2 bases from V and 5 bases from J, the junction contained 7 bases not matched to a gene. From germline, CDR1 is LGHNA and CDR2 YSLEER. The CDR3 loop reads CASSQLQGAQTEAFF. The CDR3 DNA follows: TGCGCCAGCAGCCAACTTCAGGGGGCGCAAACTGAAGCTTTCTTT.

CDR3 protein: CASSIDRALYGYTF. The DNA of the CDR3 is TGTGCCAGTAGTATCGACAGGGCCCTTTATGGCTACACCTTC. The V gene is TRBV19, the J gene TRBJ1-2; 7 bases line up with TRBD1. CDR3 length: 14 residues. V lost 3 bases, J lost 5 bases, and 6 bases stayed unmatched. CDR1 is LNHDA, CDR2 SQIVND, per germline (reference sequence).

The genes are TRBV19 and TRBJ2-7; 9 nucleotides align to TRBD1. The CDR3 is 13 amino acids. J gave up 6 bases and V 0 bases, and 0 bases lay outside the gene matches. Germline V CDR1 and CDR2: LNHDA, SQIVND (reference sequence). The CDR3: CASSIETGGEQYF. The DNA for the CDR3 is TGTGCCAGTAGTATAGAGACAGGGGGCGAGCAGTACTTC. The whole variable domain, filled in from reference TRBV19 and TRBJ2-7, reads DGGITQSPKYLFRKEGQNVTLSCEQNLNHDAMYWYRQDPGQGLRLIYYSQIVNDFQKGDIAEGYSVSREKKESFPLTVTSAQKNPTAFYLCASSIETGGEQYFGPGTRLTVT.

The CDR3 nucleotides read TGTGCCAGCAGTTGGGACAGTAGCACAGATACGCAGTATTTT. Translated, it gives CASSWDSSTDTQYF. This chain joins TRBV2 and TRBJ2-3; TRBD1 matches at 7 bases. The CDR3 consists of 14 residues. Germline V gene sequence: CDR1 SNHLY, CDR2 FYNNEI. The trim removed 5 bases at V and 0 bases at J, leaving 2 bases unmatched.

The chain links TRBV11-2 to TRBJ2-5; 11 bases are a match to TRBD2. Germline loops: CDR1 SGHAT, CDR2 FQNNGV. Germline trimming cut 5 bases from V and 8 bases from J; bases unmatched to any gene: 10. The CDR3 has 15 amino acids. The CDR3 DNA follows: TGTGCCAGCAGCGGGCTAGCGGGGGGAATCGGAACCCAGTACTTC. Translating gives CASSGLAGGIGTQYF.

The chain uses TRBV2 and TRBJ1-4; the match to TRBD1 covers 7 bases. CDR3 length: 15 residues. The ends lost 6 bases at V and 0 bases at J; junction bases unmatched: 4. Germline CDR1 SNHLY, CDR2 FYNNEI. The CDR3 bases are TGTGCCAGCAGGCGACAGGGTCCAACTAATGAAAAACTGTTTTTT. It encodes CASRRQGPTNEKLFF. Filled out from reference TRBV2 and TRBJ1-4, the complete variable domain reads EPEVTQTPSHQVTQMGQEVILRCVPISNHLYFYWYRQILGQKVEFLVSFYNNEISEKSEIFDDQFSVERPDGSNFTLKIRSTKLEDSAMYFCASRRQGPTNEKLFFGSGTQLSVL.

The gene calls are TRBV5-1 and TRBJ1-1; D unresolved. Germline V lookup: CDR1 SGHRS, CDR2 YFSETQ. The CDR3 is made up of 16 amino acids. Trimming shortened V by 4 bases and J by 3 bases, and 19 bases separated the two germline ends. The CDR3 DNA follows: TGCGCCAGCAGCCTCGGGGATTTCCAATCCGACACTGAAGCTTTCTTT. This encodes CASSLGDFQSDTEAFF.

The chain couples TRBV18 to TRBJ1-1; D is undetermined. Germline loops: CDR1 KGHSH, CDR2 LQKENI. The CDR3 spans 13 residues. With 2 bases removed from V and 1 base from J, the gap between germline ends came to 5 bases. The CDR3 nucleotides are TGTGCCAGCTCACCAGGGAGGAACACTGAAGCTTTCTTT. As protein: CASSPGRNTEAFF.

The J gene is TRBJ2-3, the V gene TRBV19; 9 bases line up with TRBD1. Germline V gives CDR1 LNHDA, CDR2 SQIVND (reference sequence). Trimming cost V 6 bases and J 2 bases; bases outside gene matches: 9. The CDR3 loop spans 16 amino acids. The CDR3 coding sequence is TGTGCCAGTAGCAGTACAGGGGGCGCGGCCACAGATACGCAGTATTTT. Translation: CASSSTGGAATDTQYF.

The chain employs TRBV4-1 and TRBJ2-2, with D tentatively TRBD2 (6 bases). V was shortened by 3 bases and J by 3 bases, with 17 bases between the two germline ends. This CDR3 has 17 amino acids. Germline lookup yields CDR1 MGHRA and CDR2 YSYEKL. CDR3 DNA sequence: TGCGCCAGCAGCCAGGGCCCCGGAGGGCCTGACACCGGGGAGCTGTTTTTT. Its protein product is CASSQGPGGPDTGELFF.

The table lists this clone with a few counts. The chain carries TRBV6-1 and TRBJ1-6; tentative D call: TRBD1 (5 bases). Looked up from germline, CDR1 is MNHNS and CDR2 is SASEGT. The CDR3 sequence is 14 residues long. The V and J ends lost 7 bases and 10 bases respectively, with 17 bases between them. CDR3 nucleotide sequence: TGTGCCAGCACTCTGGCTCGGGGGGAATCACCCCTCCACTTT. This gives the protein CASTLARGESPLHF.

The chain combines TRBV5-1 with TRBJ1-3; the D is unclear. Germline CDR1 is SGHRS and CDR2 is YFSETQ. V was cut by 0 bases and J by 2 bases, with 9 bases left in between. The CDR3 covers 15 residues. Here the CDR3 reads CASSLAGSAGNTIYF. The CDR3 coding sequence is TGCGCCAGCAGCTTGGCGGGGAGCGCTGGAAACACCATATATTTT. Complete variable domain (other parts from reference TRBV5-1 and TRBJ1-3): KAGVTQTPRYLIKTRGQQVTLSCSPISGHRSVSWYQQTPGQGLQFLFEYFSETQRNKGNFPGRFSGRQFSNSRSEMNVSTLELGDSALYLCASSLAGSAGNTIYFGEGSWLTVV.